Below are 23 T cell receptor beta chains sequenced from a single sample in a study of identical twins. TCRdb re-called the 5' RACE reads through MiXCR, storing one row per CDR3 protein. The sample comprises about 100,000 distinct CDR3 sequences, 5.9% of which are singletons, and about an eighth rests with the top ten. The sample consisted of memory T cells sorted from blood. The receptor source for this set is a woman aged 45-60 years in good health.

This rearrangement joins TRBV7-9 to TRBJ2-2; 12 nucleotides line up with TRBD2. J gave up 6 bases and V 5 bases, and 7 bases lay outside the gene matches. CDR1 is SEHNR and CDR2 is FQNEAQ in the germline V gene (reference sequence). The CDR3 spans 16 residues. The CDR3 sequence is CASSATSGRSAGELFF. The CDR3 nucleotides are TGTGCCAGCAGCGCGACTAGCGGGAGATCGGCCGGGGAGCTGTTTTTT.

This clonotype was detected ten times or more. The J gene is TRBJ2-7, the V gene TRBV29-1; TRBD1 is a possible D gene (6 bases). The V and J ends lost 7 bases and 2 bases respectively, with 12 bases between them. CDR3 length: 12 residues. Germline V lookup: CDR1 SQVTM, CDR2 ANQGSEA. CDR3: CSARQDPYEQYF. The CDR3 DNA follows: TGCAGCGCTAGACAGGACCCCTACGAGCAGTACTTC.

The rearrangement links TRBV24-1 to TRBJ2-3; no definite D call. Deletions cut 2 bases from V and 6 bases from J, with 14 bases between. CDR1 KGHDR and CDR2 SFDVKD come from the germline V gene. The CDR3 extends over 15 amino acids. Here the CDR3 reads CATSDSMNPADTQYF. The CDR3 coding sequence is TGTGCCACCAGTGATTCTATGAACCCGGCGGATACGCAGTATTTT.

This clonotype has ten or more counts. CDR3 protein: CAYATGAQETQYF. DNA of the CDR3: TGTGCCTATGCGACAGGGGCACAAGAGACCCAGTACTTC. The chain uses TRBV30 and TRBJ2-5; 8 bases match TRBD1. This CDR3 region has 13 residues. Losses at the gene ends were 7 bases for V and 2 bases for J; bases not matched to a gene: 6. Germline V gives CDR1 GTSNPN, CDR2 SVGIG (reference sequence).

This clonotype has only a few counts. The V gene is TRBV6-1, the J gene TRBJ2-2; a possible D gene is TRBD1 (6 bases). The V gene lost 4 bases and the J gene lost 6 bases, with 9 bases spanning the gap. This CDR3 is 13 amino acids long. CDR1 and CDR2 (germline): MNHNS, SASEGT. CDR3 in amino acids: CASSVTGSGELFF. In DNA form, the CDR3 reads TGTGCCAGCAGTGTTACAGGGTCCGGGGAGCTGTTTTTT.

The chain carries TRBV20-1 and TRBJ1-3; D remains unclear. This CDR3 is built from 13 residues. V was trimmed by 1 base and J by 10 bases, leaving 14 bases between them. Germline V lookup: CDR1 DFQATT, CDR2 SNEGSKA (reference sequence). This CDR3 reads CSARVPPYTTIYF. CDR3 bases: TGCAGTGCTAGAGTCCCCCCCTATACGACCATATATTTT.

This clonotype was detected ten times or more. V usage is TRBV12-3 or TRBV12-4 and J usage is TRBJ1-2, with D maybe TRBD1 (6 bases). The CDR3 has 14 amino acids. Trimming left V 6 bases short and J 6 bases short, with 17 bases between. The CDR3 here is CASRDNRAPHGYTF. CDR3 DNA sequence: TGTGCCAGCAGGGACAACAGGGCTCCCCATGGCTACACCTTC.

This clonotype has at least ten counts. The rearrangement uses TRBV4-2 and TRBJ2-1; no clear D. Germline V CDR1 and CDR2: LGHNA, YNFKEQ. Trimming cost V 4 bases and J 0 bases, with 10 bases left between them. The CDR3 is made up of 15 amino acids. For the CDR3, the DNA is TGTGCCAGCAGCCCATCTTTCAGCTCCTACAATGAGCAGTTCTTC. Translation: CASSPSFSSYNEQFF.

This clonotype was found many times. The rearrangement uses TRBV6-1 and TRBJ2-2; 8 bases align to TRBD1. Germline V gene lookup returns CDR1 MNHNS and CDR2 SASEGT. CDR3 length: 15 residues. Trimming removed 4 bases from V and 3 bases from J; junction bases left unmatched: 4. Written as DNA, the CDR3 is TGTGCCAGCAGTGGGCGACAGGGGTACACCGGGGAGCTGTTTTTT. Protein product: CASSGRQGYTGELFF.

The J gene is TRBJ2-7, the V gene TRBV11-2; D is ambiguous. Germline CDR1 is SGHAT and CDR2 is FQNNGV. The V end lost 1 base, the J end lost 2 bases, and 6 bases lay between the germline ends. The CDR3 runs to 13 residues. CDR3 in amino acids: CASSLGGTYEQYV. The CDR3 DNA is TGTGCCAGCAGCTTAGGCGGTACCTACGAGCAGTACGTC.

In DNA, the CDR3 is TGTGCCAGCAGCTCAACAGGGTGGACTGAAGCTTTCTTT. Translation: CASSSTGWTEAFF. The chain carries TRBV11-2 and TRBJ1-1; the D gene is possibly TRBD1 (6 bases). The ends were cut back, 4 bases at V and 5 bases at J, with 11 bases in the middle. Germline CDR1 reads SGHAT; CDR2 reads FQNNGV. The CDR3 is 13 residues long. Using reference TRBV11-2 and TRBJ1-1 for the parts outside the CDR3, the full variable domain is EAGVAQSPRYKIIEKRQSVAFWCNPISGHATLYWYQQILGQGPKLLIQFQNNGVVDDSQLPKDRFSAERLKGVDSTLKIQPAKLEDSAVYLCASSSTGWTEAFFGQGTRLTVV.

Only one count was recorded for this clonotype. This may be a read error, as it is one base from a much larger clone. The chain employs TRBV12-3 or TRBV12-4 and TRBJ2-7; D gene ambiguous. This CDR3 region has 13 residues. V lost 5 bases and J lost 6, with 14 bases in between. The CDR3 DNA follows: TGTGCCAGCAGTCCTGTGGTGGGGTGCGAGCAGTACTTC. As protein: CASSPVVGCEQYF.

This clonotype was found many times. The chain employs TRBV4-1 and TRBJ2-2, with D perhaps TRBD1 (6 bases). The CDR3 is 17 residues long. Per the germline V gene, CDR1 is MGHRA and CDR2 is YSYEKL. V lost 1 base and J lost 2, with 14 bases in between. Here the CDR3 DNA reads TGCGCCAGCAGCCAAGGAACGACAGGACGAAACACCGGGGAGCTGTTTTTT. Its translation is CASSQGTTGRNTGELFF.

With regard to this clonotype: Possible read error: a much larger clone is one base away. The chain is built from TRBV11-2 and TRBJ1-4, with a possible D match to TRBD1 (5 bases). CDR1 SGHAT and CDR2 FQNNGV come from the germline V gene. The CDR3 extends over 16 amino acids. Trimming pared 5 bases from V and 3 bases from J, leaving 16 bases between. The CDR3 DNA reads as TGTGCCAGCAGCAGTCCCCGGGACGGCGCTAATGAAAAACTGTTTTTT. Residues: CASSSPRDGANEKLFF.

This clonotype was found many times. The chain recombines TRBV18 with TRBJ2-5, with no clear D. In germline, CDR1 is KGHSH, CDR2 LQKENI. Trimming stripped 0 bases from V and 1 base from J, with 3 bases between. There are 13 residues in the CDR3. The CDR3 DNA reads TGTGCCAGCTCACCACCCTTCCAAGAGACCCAGTACTTC. It is translated as CASSPPFQETQYF.

This clonotype came up many times. The chain uses TRBV11-2 and TRBJ1-1; a possible D gene is TRBD1 (5 bases). The V gene lost 1 base and the J gene lost 4 bases, with 13 bases spanning the gap. Germline lookup yields CDR1 SGHAT and CDR2 FQNNGV. This CDR3 region has 15 residues. The CDR3 nucleotides are TGTGCCAGCAGCTTAGGCCAGTTGAGGGGCACTGAAGCTTTCTTT. Translation: CASSLGQLRGTEAFF.

This clonotype appeared many times. The chain uses TRBV5-1 and TRBJ2-1; D gene ambiguous. The CDR3 runs 12 residues. The germline gives CDR1 SGHRS, CDR2 YFSETQ. V was trimmed by 2 bases and J by 8 bases, leaving 8 bases between them. The chain's CDR3 is CASSFERDEQFF. DNA of the CDR3: TGCGCCAGCAGCTTTGAACGGGATGAGCAGTTCTTC.

This clonotype was detected many times. The rearrangement joins TRBV12-3 or TRBV12-4 to TRBJ2-3; D is unclear. The CDR3 loop spans 14 amino acids. Trimming removed 3 bases at V and 6 bases at J, with 13 bases between. CDR3 coding DNA: TGTGCCAGCAGTTTGTTGGCCTTAGGGGATACGCAGTATTTT. This gives the protein CASSLLALGDTQYF.

This clonotype was picked up many times. J is TRBJ2-7 and V is TRBV11-2, with 9 bases lining up with TRBD2. CDR1 is SGHAT, CDR2 FQNNGV, per germline. The CDR3 length is 14 residues. The V and J ends lost 5 bases and 4 bases, in that order; junction bases with no gene match: 6. CDR3 sequence: CASSHPGLAYEQYF. In nucleotides, the CDR3 is TGTGCCAGCAGCCACCCGGGACTAGCTTACGAGCAGTACTTC.

This clonotype was picked up many times. The chain uses TRBV29-1 and TRBJ2-1; 8 nucleotides match TRBD1. V lost 5 bases to trimming and J lost 9 bases; unmatched junction nucleotides: 3. The CDR3 contains 11 residues. Germline loops: CDR1 SQVTM, CDR2 ANQGSEA. Here the CDR3 reads CSVWTGIEQFF. The CDR3, as DNA: TGCAGCGTTTGGACAGGGATTGAGCAGTTCTTC.

This chain uses TRBV6-1 with TRBJ2-1; D possibly matches TRBD1 or TRBD2 (5 bases each). This CDR3 region has 14 residues. The germline CDR1 and CDR2 sequences are MNHNS and SASEGT. V was pared by 6 bases and J by 6 bases, with 15 bases between. CDR3 in amino acids: CASRGTTVGNEQFF. The CDR3 DNA follows: TGTGCCAGCAGGGGGACCACGGTCGGCAATGAGCAGTTCTTC.

As regards this clonotype: A much more abundant neighbour one base away suggests this may be a read error. This chain connects TRBV5-6 to TRBJ2-7; 9 bases line up with TRBD2. CDR1 and CDR2 (germline): SGHDT, YYEEEE. This CDR3 has 16 amino acids. CDR3 amino acids: CASSLPLAGIVYDQYV. In nucleotides, the CDR3 is TGTGCCAGCAGCTTGCCGCTAGCGGGAATAGTCTACGACCAGTACGTC.

The CDR3 region is CASSQSAGLAGVNEQFF. CDR3 coding DNA: TGCGCCAGCAGTCAATCGGCGGGACTAGCGGGAGTCAATGAGCAGTTCTTC. V is TRBV23-1 and J is TRBJ2-1, with 14 bases fitting TRBD2. TRBV23-1 is treated as an ORF (open reading frame) with a function not yet certain. The CDR3 covers 17 residues. V lost 0 bases to trimming and J lost 6 bases; unmatched junction nucleotides: 4.